These 28 T cell receptor beta chains were sequenced from one sample in a study of graft-versus-host responses after intestinal transplantation. The protocol was immunoSEQ multiplex PCR, while the TCRdb copy is restricted to in-frame clones and leaves out a portion. The sample carries 18,000 or so clones, just under 95% recorded once. The sequences come from PBMCs, collected 23 days after intestinal transplant. The receptors here all came from a human patient who received an intestinal transplant, so some T cells may come from the graft donor.

This clone was seen once. The gene calls are TRBV18 and TRBJ2-1; the D gene is possibly TRBD1 (6 bases). Between the trimmed V and J ends, which lost 2 bases and 3 bases, there was a span of 20 bases. CDR1 and CDR2 from the germline V gene are KGHSH and LQKENI. The CDR3 runs 18 residues. CDR3 bases: TGTGCCAGCTCACCAAAGGTCACAGGGCCCAGCCTCTACAATGAGCAGTTCTTC. Its translation: CASSPKVTGPSLYNEQFF. Full variable domain (remainder filled in from reference TRBV18 and TRBJ2-1): NAGVMQNPRHLVRRRGQEARLRCSPMKGHSHVYWYRQLPEEGLKFMVYLQKENIIDESGMPKERFSAEFPKEGPSILRIQQVVRGDSAAYFCASSPKVTGPSLYNEQFFGPGTRLTVL.

The chain links TRBV28 to TRBJ1-4; TRBD1 agrees at 8 bases. The CDR3 runs to 13 residues. The junction had 10 bases not matched to a gene; V was cut back by 6 bases and J by 13 bases. The germline gives CDR1 MDHEN, CDR2 SYDVKM. The DNA of the CDR3 is TGTGCCAGCAGCCGGACAGGGCCGGACGGACTGTTTTTT. It codes for CASSRTGPDGLFF.

The chain is built from TRBV6-5 and TRBJ1-1, with D unclear. This CDR3 has 14 residues. Germline V gene sequence: CDR1 MNHEY, CDR2 SVGAGI. V was clipped by 4 bases and J by 6 bases, with 15 bases between them. The CDR3 nucleotides are TGTGCCAGCAGTTCTTCTGGGGTGTCGGCTGAAGCTTTCTTT. This sequence encodes CASSSSGVSAEAFF.

Regarding this clone: Distinct nucleotide sequences in the sample also encode this CDR3. This chain uses TRBV28 with TRBJ2-3, with 10 nucleotides matching TRBD2. Germline assignment: CDR1 MDHEN and CDR2 SYDVKM. The CDR3 has 15 amino acids. Trimming at V came to 6 bases and at J to 0 bases, leaving 3 bases not matched to a gene. CDR3 sequence: CASSLTSGSTDTQYF. CDR3 DNA: TGTGCCAGCAGCCTGACTAGCGGGAGCACAGATACGCAGTATTTT.

This rearrangement joins TRBV2 to TRBJ2-3, with 8 bases lining up with TRBD2. J was trimmed by 0 bases and V by 6 bases; bases with no gene match: 5. CDR1 is SNHLY, CDR2 FYNNEI, per germline. There are 15 residues in the CDR3. CDR3 region: CASRDTSGSTDTQYF. For the CDR3, the DNA is TGTGCCAGCAGGGATACTAGCGGTAGCACAGATACGCAGTATTTT.

The chain combines TRBV27 with TRBJ2-5; unclear D gene. Germline lookup yields CDR1 MNHEY and CDR2 SMNVEV (reference sequence). Trimming took 2 bases from V and 4 from J, leaving 8 bases between them. This CDR3 spans 13 amino acids. The CDR3 loop is CASSLLGTETQYF. DNA for the CDR3: TGTGCCAGCAGTTTACTGGGAACAGAGACCCAGTACTTC.

The V call is TRBV29-1, the J call TRBJ1-2; 7 bases are a match to TRBD1. The CDR3 is 14 residues long. V was pared by 1 base and J by 0 bases, with 2 bases of the junction left unmatched. CDR1 is SQVTM and CDR2 is ANQGSEA in the germline V gene. The CDR3 DNA follows: TGCAGCGTTGAAGCCGACAGGGCTAACTATGGCTACACCTTC. Translating gives CSVEADRANYGYTF.

The J gene is TRBJ2-1, the V gene TRBV18; 9 bases line up with TRBD1. V lost 4 bases and J lost 4; bases outside the gene matches: 8. This CDR3 region has 16 residues. CDR1 KGHSH and CDR2 LQKENI come from the germline V gene. DNA for the CDR3: TGTGCCAGCTCACTTACAGGGGGCGAAGTGTACAATGAGCAGTTCTTC. Its translation: CASSLTGGEVYNEQFF.

In its sample, this clone was seen once. V gene TRBV6-6 combines with J gene TRBJ2-5, with 9 bases fitting TRBD2. V dropped 0 bases and J dropped 2; count of bases not matched to a gene: 1. This CDR3 contains 15 residues. The germline gives CDR1 MNHNY, CDR2 SVGAGI (reference sequence). CDR3 in amino acids: CASSYSTSGQETQYF. The CDR3 region has the DNA TGTGCCAGCAGTTACTCGACTAGCGGACAAGAGACCCAGTACTTC.

This clone was counted a single time. J is TRBJ2-3 and V is TRBV10-2; D is uncertain. The CDR3 totals 13 residues. Trimming left V 3 bases short and J 5 bases short, with 9 bases between. Germline-derived CDR1 and CDR2 are WSHSY and SAAADI. The CDR3 protein is CASSDTGVDTQYF. The CDR3 region has the DNA TGCGCCAGCAGTGACACTGGGGTAGATACGCAGTATTTT.

This chain uses TRBV15 with TRBJ1-1, with D possibly matching TRBD1 (5 bases). Germline V CDR1 and CDR2: LNHNV, YYDKDF (reference sequence). CDR3 size: 18 residues. V gave up 5 bases and J gave up 4 bases, with 26 bases separating them. The CDR3 reads CATSPVPTSMERGTEAFF. The CDR3 DNA is TGTGCCACCAGCCCTGTTCCGACATCTATGGAAAGGGGCACTGAAGCTTTCTTT.

The V gene is TRBV5-1, the J gene TRBJ2-5, with D perhaps matching TRBD1 (5 bases). Germline assignment: CDR1 SGHRS and CDR2 YFSETQ. The CDR3 length is 13 residues. V was cut by 4 bases and J by 7 bases, with 14 bases left in between. Written as DNA, the CDR3 is TGCGCCAGCAGCGCACAGGATTGGGGGACCCAGTACTTC. Amino acid sequence: CASSAQDWGTQYF. Full variable domain (outside the CDR3, taken from reference TRBV5-1 and TRBJ2-5): KAGVTQTPRYLIKTRGQQVTLSCSPISGHRSVSWYQQTPGQGLQFLFEYFSETQRNKGNFPGRFSGRQFSNSRSEMNVSTLELGDSALYLCASSAQDWGTQYFGPGTRLLVL.

This sequence joins TRBV4-1 and TRBJ2-7, with TRBD2 matching 11 bases. Germline V gene data show CDR1 as MGHRA and CDR2 as YSYEKL. With V trimmed by 5 bases and J by 4 bases, 4 bases remained unmatched. This CDR3 has 14 amino acids. The DNA of the CDR3 is TGCGCCAGCAGCTCCGGGACTAGCGGTTACGAGCAGTACTTC. This gives the protein CASSSGTSGYEQYF.

The chain has TRBV2 and TRBJ2-3; 7 bases are a match to TRBD2. Germline trimming cut 2 bases from V and 1 base from J; bases unmatched to any gene: 3. The CDR3 consists of 15 residues. Germline values: CDR1 SNHLY, CDR2 FYNNEI. In DNA form, the CDR3 reads TGTGCCAGCAGTGAAACCGCGGGGGGCACAGATACGCAGTATTTT. Its translation is CASSETAGGTDTQYF.

The V call is TRBV18, the J call TRBJ1-1; the match to TRBD1 covers 8 bases. Trimming at V came to 6 bases and at J to 4 bases, leaving 10 bases not matched to a gene. This CDR3 is 15 amino acids long. Germline V gene data show CDR1 as KGHSH and CDR2 as LQKENI. CDR3 sequence (DNA): TGTGCCAGCTCCCCGCCGGGACAGGTGGGCACTGAAGCTTTCTTT. Protein: CASSPPGQVGTEAFF. Full variable domain (remainder filled in from reference TRBV18 and TRBJ1-1): NAGVMQNPRHLVRRRGQEARLRCSPMKGHSHVYWYRQLPEEGLKFMVYLQKENIIDESGMPKERFSAEFPKEGPSILRIQQVVRGDSAAYFCASSPPGQVGTEAFFGQGTRLTVV.

This chain uses TRBV9 with TRBJ2-7; no clear D. The CDR3 loop spans 14 amino acids. Germline assignment: CDR1 SGDLS and CDR2 YYNGEE. V shed 0 bases and J shed 2 bases, with 9 bases lying between them. CDR3 amino acids: CASSVGSRAYEQYF. CDR3 nucleotides: TGTGCCAGCAGCGTAGGGTCGAGAGCCTACGAGCAGTACTTC.

This chain connects TRBV7-3 to TRBJ2-1, with D tentatively TRBD2 (7 bases). The CDR3 is made up of 13 amino acids. Germline V gene data show CDR1 as SGHTA and CDR2 as FQGTGA. V lost 4 bases and J lost 7, with 11 bases in between. The CDR3 coding sequence is TGTGCCAGCAGCTCCGAGGGGGGGAATGAGCAGTTCTTC. This translates into CASSSEGGNEQFF.

This clone was seen a handful of times. The chain uses TRBV5-3 and TRBJ1-3; D perhaps matches TRBD1 (6 bases). TRBV5-3 is an open reading frame, and its role is uncertain. The CDR3 has 16 amino acids. The germline V and J ends were trimmed by 0 bases and 3 bases, with 13 bases remaining between them. DNA of the CDR3: TGTGCCAGAAGCTTGGTTGGGGGGCTCTTTGGAAACACCATATATTTT. Residues: CARSLVGGLFGNTIYF.

This chain links TRBV15 with TRBJ2-7, with 9 nucleotides matching TRBD1. Trimming cost V 8 bases and J 1 base; bases outside gene matches: 6. Germline CDR1 reads LNHNV; CDR2 reads YYDKDF (reference sequence). The length of the CDR3 is 14 residues. Here the CDR3 reads CATQPGTGSYEQYF. DNA of the CDR3: TGTGCCACCCAACCCGGGACAGGGTCCTACGAGCAGTACTTC. Together with reference TRBV15 and TRBJ2-7, the CDR3 gives the full variable domain: DAMVIQNPRYQVTQFGKPVTLSCSQTLNHNVMYWYQQKSSQAPKLLFHYYDKDFNNEADTPDNFQSRRPNTSFCFLDIRSPGLGDTAMYLCATQPGTGSYEQYFGPGTRLTVT.

The rearrangement joins TRBV21-1 to TRBJ2-7; TRBD2, as called in the table, went unchecked against the DNA. TRBV21-1 is listed as a pseudogene. The CDR3 is 16 residues long. The CDR3 is CASNVTGTWSSYEQYF. CDR3 nucleotide sequence: TGTGCCAGCAACGTAACGGGAACCTGGAGCTCCTACGAGCAGTACTTC.

The V call is TRBV29-1, the J call TRBJ1-2, with D maybe TRBD1 (5 bases). The CDR3 totals 13 residues. Germline V lookup: CDR1 SQVTM, CDR2 ANQGSEA. V was clipped by 1 base and J by 7 bases, with 13 bases between them. This CDR3 reads CSVEAGGHSGYTF. CDR3 DNA: TGCAGCGTTGAAGCAGGAGGACACTCTGGCTACACCTTC.

The chain employs TRBV4-2 and TRBJ2-1; D ambiguous. The V and J ends lost 7 bases and 6 bases respectively, with 13 bases between them. Per the germline V gene, CDR1 is LGHNA and CDR2 is YNFKEQ. The CDR3 has 13 residues. CDR3 amino acids: CASTSGYPNEQFF. The CDR3 bases are TGTGCCAGCACCTCCGGGTACCCCAATGAGCAGTTCTTC.

This clone was seen only a few times. This chain connects TRBV27 to TRBJ1-2; D is possibly TRBD1 (6 bases). The V end lost 3 bases, the J end lost 2 bases, and 10 bases lay between the germline ends. The CDR3 consists of 14 residues. The germline CDR1 and CDR2 sequences are MNHEY and SMNVEV (reference sequence). The CDR3 loop is CASSFRGGNYGYTF. In DNA form, the CDR3 reads TGTGCCAGCAGTTTTAGGGGGGGGAACTATGGCTACACCTTC.

This chain joins TRBV7-9 and TRBJ2-1; no clear D. The CDR3 totals 17 residues. V lost 6 bases and J lost 0, with 18 bases in between. CDR1 SEHNR and CDR2 FQNEAQ come from the germline V gene (reference sequence). CDR3 DNA sequence: TGTGCCAGCAGTCCCCCGCCCGTCAGACCCTCCTACAATGAGCAGTTCTTC. Amino acids: CASSPPPVRPSYNEQFF.

V and J are TRBV7-2 and TRBJ2-1, with no clear D. Germline V gene data show CDR1 as SGHTA and CDR2 as FQGNSA. Trimming took off 2 bases at V and 12 bases at J, with 11 bases between the two ends. The CDR3 is made up of 12 amino acids. In DNA form, the CDR3 reads TGTGCCAGCAGCTTAATTGGCTGGGTGCAGTTCTTC. Its protein is CASSLIGWVQFF.

The chain combines TRBV27 with TRBJ2-1; 8 bases agree with TRBD1. There are 15 residues in the CDR3. Germline loops: CDR1 MNHEY, CDR2 SMNVEV (reference sequence). J lost 3 bases, V lost 7 bases, and 8 bases had no gene match. CDR3 coding DNA: TGTGCCAGCACCCGACAGGGGACGTTCTACAATGAGCAGTTCTTC. It specifies CASTRQGTFYNEQFF.

The chain carries TRBV29-1 and TRBJ2-2, with D perhaps matching TRBD2 (6 bases). Germline assignment: CDR1 SQVTM and CDR2 ANQGSEA. The CDR3 is made up of 15 amino acids. V lost 6 bases to trimming and J lost 1 base, with 15 bases between them. The CDR3 loop is CSVPIRGLNTGELFF. CDR3 nucleotide sequence: TGCAGCGTCCCTATTAGGGGACTGAACACCGGGGAGCTGTTTTTT.

The chain combines TRBV6-5 with TRBJ1-1, with no clear D. CDR1 is MNHEY and CDR2 is SVGAGI in the germline V gene. The length of the CDR3 is 14 residues. V shed 5 bases and J shed 6 bases, with 16 bases lying between them. CDR3 DNA sequence: TGTGCCAGCAGTGAAGACCCCTCTGGCGCTGAAGCTTTCTTT. The encoded protein is CASSEDPSGAEAFF.